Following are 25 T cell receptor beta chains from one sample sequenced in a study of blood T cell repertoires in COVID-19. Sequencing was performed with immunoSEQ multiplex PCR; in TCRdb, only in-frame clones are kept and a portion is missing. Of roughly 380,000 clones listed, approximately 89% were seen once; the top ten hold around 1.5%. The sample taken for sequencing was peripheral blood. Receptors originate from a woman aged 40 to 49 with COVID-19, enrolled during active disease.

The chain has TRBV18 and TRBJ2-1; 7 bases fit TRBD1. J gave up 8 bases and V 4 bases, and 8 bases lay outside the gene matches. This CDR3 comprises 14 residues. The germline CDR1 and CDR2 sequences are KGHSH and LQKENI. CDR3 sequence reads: CASSQLGGSDEQFF. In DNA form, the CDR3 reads TGTGCCAGCTCACAGCTAGGGGGCAGCGATGAGCAGTTCTTC.

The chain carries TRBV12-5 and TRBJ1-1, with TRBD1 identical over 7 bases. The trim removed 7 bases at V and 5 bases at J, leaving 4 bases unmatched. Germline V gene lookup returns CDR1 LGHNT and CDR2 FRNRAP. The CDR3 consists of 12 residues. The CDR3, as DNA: TGTGCTAGTGCCAGGGGGATTACTGAAGCTTTCTTT. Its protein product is CASARGITEAFF.

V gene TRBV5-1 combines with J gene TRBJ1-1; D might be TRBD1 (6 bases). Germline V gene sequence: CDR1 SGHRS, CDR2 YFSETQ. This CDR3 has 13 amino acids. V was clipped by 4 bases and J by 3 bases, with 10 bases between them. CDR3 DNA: TGCGCCAGCAGCGAGGGACAAGACACTGAAGCTTTCTTT. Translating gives CASSEGQDTEAFF.

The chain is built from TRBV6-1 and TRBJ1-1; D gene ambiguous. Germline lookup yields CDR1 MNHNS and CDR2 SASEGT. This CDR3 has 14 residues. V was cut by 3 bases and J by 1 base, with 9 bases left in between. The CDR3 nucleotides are TGTGCCAGCAGTGATTTGCGACAGAACACTGAAGCTTTCTTT. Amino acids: CASSDLRQNTEAFF.

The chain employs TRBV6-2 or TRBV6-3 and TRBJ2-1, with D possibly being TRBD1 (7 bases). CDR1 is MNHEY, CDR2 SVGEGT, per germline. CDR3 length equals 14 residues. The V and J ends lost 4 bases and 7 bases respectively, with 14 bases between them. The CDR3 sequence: CASSWRGRQNEQFF. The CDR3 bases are TGTGCCAGCAGTTGGAGGGGGCGGCAGAATGAGCAGTTCTTC.

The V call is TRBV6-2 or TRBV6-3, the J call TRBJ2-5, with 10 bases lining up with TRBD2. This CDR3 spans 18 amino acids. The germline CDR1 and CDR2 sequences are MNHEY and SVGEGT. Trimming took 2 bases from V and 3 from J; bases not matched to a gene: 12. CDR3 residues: CASSYPVGAGGREETQYF. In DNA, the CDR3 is TGTGCCAGCAGTTACCCCGTAGGAGCGGGGGGGAGGGAAGAGACCCAGTACTTC.

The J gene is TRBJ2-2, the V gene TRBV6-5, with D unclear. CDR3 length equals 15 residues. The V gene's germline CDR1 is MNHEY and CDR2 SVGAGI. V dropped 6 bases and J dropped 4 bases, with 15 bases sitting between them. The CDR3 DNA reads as TGTGCCAGCAGACTGACGACGGGTAGCACCGGGGAGCTGTTTTTT. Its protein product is CASRLTTGSTGELFF.

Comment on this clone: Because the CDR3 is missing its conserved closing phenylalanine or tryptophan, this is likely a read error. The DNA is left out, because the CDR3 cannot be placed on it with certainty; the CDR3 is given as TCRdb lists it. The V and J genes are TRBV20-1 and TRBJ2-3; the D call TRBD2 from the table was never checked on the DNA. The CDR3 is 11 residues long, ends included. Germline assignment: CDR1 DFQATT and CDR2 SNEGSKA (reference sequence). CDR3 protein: CSAMTSGRAFV.

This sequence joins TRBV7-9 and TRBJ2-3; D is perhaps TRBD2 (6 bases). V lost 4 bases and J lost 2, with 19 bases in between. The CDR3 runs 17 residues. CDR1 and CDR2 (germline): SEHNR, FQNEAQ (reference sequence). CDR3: CASSSGLRGRFTDTQYF. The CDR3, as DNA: TGTGCCAGCAGCTCGGGACTCCGCGGGCGTTTCACAGATACGCAGTATTTT.

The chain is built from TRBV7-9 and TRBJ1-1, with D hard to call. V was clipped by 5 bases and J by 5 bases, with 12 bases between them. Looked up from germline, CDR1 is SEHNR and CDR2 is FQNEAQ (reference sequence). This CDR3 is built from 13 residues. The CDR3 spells CASSPVVRTEAFF. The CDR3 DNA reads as TGTGCCAGCAGCCCAGTGGTCAGGACTGAAGCTTTCTTT.

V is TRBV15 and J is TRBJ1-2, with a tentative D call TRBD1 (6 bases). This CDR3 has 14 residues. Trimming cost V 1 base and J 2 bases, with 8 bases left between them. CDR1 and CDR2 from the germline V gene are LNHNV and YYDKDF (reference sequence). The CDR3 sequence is CATSRADRNYGYTF. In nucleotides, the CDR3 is TGTGCCACCAGCAGAGCAGACAGGAACTATGGCTACACCTTC.

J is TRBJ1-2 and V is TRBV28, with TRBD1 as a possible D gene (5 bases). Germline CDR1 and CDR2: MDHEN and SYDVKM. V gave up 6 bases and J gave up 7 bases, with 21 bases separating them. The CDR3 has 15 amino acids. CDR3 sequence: CASSRQRGPTGGYTF. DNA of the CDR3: TGTGCCAGCAGCCGGCAGCGGGGACCGACCGGTGGCTACACCTTC.

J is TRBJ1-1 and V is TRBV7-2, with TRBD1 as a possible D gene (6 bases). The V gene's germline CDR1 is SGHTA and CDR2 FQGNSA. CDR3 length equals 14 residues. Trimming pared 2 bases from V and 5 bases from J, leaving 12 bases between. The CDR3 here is CASSLTGGGTEAFF. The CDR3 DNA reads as TGTGCCAGCAGCTTAACGGGAGGGGGTACTGAAGCTTTCTTT. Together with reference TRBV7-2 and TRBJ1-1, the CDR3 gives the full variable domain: GAGVSQSPSNKVTEKGKDVELRCDPISGHTALYWYRQSLGQGLEFLIYFQGNSAPDKSGLPSDRFSAERTGGSVSTLTIQRTQQEDSAVYLCASSLTGGGTEAFFGQGTRLTVV.

DNA for the CDR3: TGTGCCATCAGACCGGGGGGGGGAAACCTAGCCAAAAACATTCAGTACTTC. Translation gives CAIRPGGGNLAKNIQYF. The rearrangement links TRBV10-3 to TRBJ2-4; 8 positions agree with TRBD2. The germline gives CDR1 ENHRY, CDR2 SYGVKD. Unmatched junction bases numbered 10, after V lost 6 bases and J lost 0 bases. The CDR3 contains 17 residues.

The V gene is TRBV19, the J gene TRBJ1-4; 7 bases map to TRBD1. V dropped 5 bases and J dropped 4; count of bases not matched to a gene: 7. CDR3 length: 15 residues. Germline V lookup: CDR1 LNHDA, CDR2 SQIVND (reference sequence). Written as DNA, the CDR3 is TGTGCCAGTAGTCTCGGGACAGATTTTAATGAAAAACTGTTTTTT. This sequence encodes CASSLGTDFNEKLFF.

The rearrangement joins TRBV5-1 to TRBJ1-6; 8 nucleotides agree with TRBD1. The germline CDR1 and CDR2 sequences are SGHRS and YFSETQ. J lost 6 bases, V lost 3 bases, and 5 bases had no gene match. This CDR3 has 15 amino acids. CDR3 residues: CASSSTGEFNSPLHF. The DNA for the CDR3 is TGCGCCAGCAGCTCGACAGGGGAGTTTAATTCACCCCTCCACTTT.

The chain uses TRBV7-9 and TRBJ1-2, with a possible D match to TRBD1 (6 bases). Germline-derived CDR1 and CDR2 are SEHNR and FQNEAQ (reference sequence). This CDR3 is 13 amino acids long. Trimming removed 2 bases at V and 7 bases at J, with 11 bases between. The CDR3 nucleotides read TGTGCCAGCAGCTTAAACAGGGAGGGTGGCTACACCTTC. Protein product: CASSLNREGGYTF.

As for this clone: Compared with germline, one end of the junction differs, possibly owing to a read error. The CDR3, as DNA: TGTGCCAGTAGTAGATCCCCAGGCACTGATACGCAGTATTTT. Protein sequence: CASSRSPGTDTQYF. This chain uses TRBV19 with TRBJ2-3, with D hard to call. The CDR3 contains 14 residues. Germline V gene lookup returns CDR1 LNHDA and CDR2 SQIVND (reference sequence).

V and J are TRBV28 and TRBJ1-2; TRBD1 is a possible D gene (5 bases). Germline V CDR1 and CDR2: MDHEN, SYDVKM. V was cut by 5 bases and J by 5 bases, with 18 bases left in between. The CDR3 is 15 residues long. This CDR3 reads CASSTSGGLRYGYTF. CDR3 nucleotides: TGTGCCAGCAGTACATCCGGGGGATTACGGTATGGCTACACCTTC.

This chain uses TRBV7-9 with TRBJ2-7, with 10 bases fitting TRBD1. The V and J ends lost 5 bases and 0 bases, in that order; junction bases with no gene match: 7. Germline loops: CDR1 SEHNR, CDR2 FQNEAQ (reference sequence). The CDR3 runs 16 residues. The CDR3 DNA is TGTGCCAGCAGCCCCGGGACAGGGGACGGCTCCTACGAGCAGTACTTC. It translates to CASSPGTGDGSYEQYF.

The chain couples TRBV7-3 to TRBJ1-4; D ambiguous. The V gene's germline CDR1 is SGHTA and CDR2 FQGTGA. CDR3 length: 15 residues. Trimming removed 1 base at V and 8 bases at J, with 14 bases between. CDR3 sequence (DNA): TGTGCCAGCAGCTTAATGGCAGGACCGGGGGAAAAACTGTTTTTT. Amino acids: CASSLMAGPGEKLFF.

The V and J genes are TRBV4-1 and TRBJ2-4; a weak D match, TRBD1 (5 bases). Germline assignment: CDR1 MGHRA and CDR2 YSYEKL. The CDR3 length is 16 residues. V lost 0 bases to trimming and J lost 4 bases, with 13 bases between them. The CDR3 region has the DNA TGCGCCAGCAGCCAAGAGCGGACAAGGGGTAAAAACATTCAGTACTTC. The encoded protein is CASSQERTRGKNIQYF.

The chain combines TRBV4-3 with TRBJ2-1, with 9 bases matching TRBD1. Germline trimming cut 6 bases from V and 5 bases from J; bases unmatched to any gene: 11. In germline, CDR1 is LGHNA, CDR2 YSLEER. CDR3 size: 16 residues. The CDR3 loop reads CASRLATGTGNNEQFF. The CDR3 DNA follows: TGCGCCAGCAGACTCGCTACCGGGACAGGGAACAATGAGCAGTTCTTC.

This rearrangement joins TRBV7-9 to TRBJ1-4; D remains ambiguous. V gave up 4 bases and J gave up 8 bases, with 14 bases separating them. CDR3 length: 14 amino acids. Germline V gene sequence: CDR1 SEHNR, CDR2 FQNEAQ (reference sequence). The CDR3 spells CASSSDLGREKLFF. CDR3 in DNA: TGTGCCAGCAGCTCCGATCTAGGTAGAGAAAAACTGTTTTTT.

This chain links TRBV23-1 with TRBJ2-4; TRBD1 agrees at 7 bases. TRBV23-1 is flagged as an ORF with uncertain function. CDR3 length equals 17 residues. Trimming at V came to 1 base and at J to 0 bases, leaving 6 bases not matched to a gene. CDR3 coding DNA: TGCGCCAGCAGTCAATGGGACAGTTCATTAGCCAAAAACATTCAGTACTTC. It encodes CASSQWDSSLAKNIQYF.